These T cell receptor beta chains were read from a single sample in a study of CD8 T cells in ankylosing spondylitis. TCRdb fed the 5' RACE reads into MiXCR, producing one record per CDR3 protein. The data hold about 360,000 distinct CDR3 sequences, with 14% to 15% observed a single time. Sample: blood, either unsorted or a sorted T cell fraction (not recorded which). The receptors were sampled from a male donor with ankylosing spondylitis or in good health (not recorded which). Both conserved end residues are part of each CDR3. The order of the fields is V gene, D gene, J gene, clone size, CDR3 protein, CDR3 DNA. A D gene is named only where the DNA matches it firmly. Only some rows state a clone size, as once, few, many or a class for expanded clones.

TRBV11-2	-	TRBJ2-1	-	CASSSPGLELRAIINEQFF	TGTGCCAGCAGCTCGCCGGGACTCGAGTTAAGGGCCATAATAAATGAGCAGTTCTTC
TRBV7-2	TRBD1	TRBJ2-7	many	CASSLDRGSYEQYF	TGTGCCAGCAGTTTAGACAGGGGCTCCTACGAGCAGTACTTC
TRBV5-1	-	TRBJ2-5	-	CASSLGVRGDGETQYF	TGCGCCAGCAGCTTGGGTGTCAGGGGCGATGGAGAGACCCAGTACTTC
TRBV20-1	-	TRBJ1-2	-	CSARVPGNSGYTF	TGCAGTGCTAGAGTTCCGGGTAACTCTGGCTACACCTTC
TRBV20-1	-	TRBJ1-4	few	CSAHRGPTNEKLFF	TGCAGTGCCCACCGGGGGCCAACTAATGAAAAACTGTTTTTT
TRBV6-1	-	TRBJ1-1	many	CASSEIGRTAEAFF	TGTGCCAGCAGTGAAATCGGGCGCACAGCTGAAGCTTTCTTT
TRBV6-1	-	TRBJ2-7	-	CASSGGLREQYF	TGTGCCAGCAGTGGGGGCCTACGGGAGCAGTACTTC
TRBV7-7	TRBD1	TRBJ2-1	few	CASSHHRGTDNEQFF	TGTGCCAGCAGCCATCACAGGGGTACAGACAATGAGCAGTTCTTC
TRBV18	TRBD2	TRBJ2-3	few	CASSPSGTSGTQYF	TGTGCCAGCTCACCCTCCGGGACTAGCGGTACCCAGTATTTT
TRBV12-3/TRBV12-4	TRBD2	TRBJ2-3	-	CASSLGTSVSDTQYF	TGTGCCAGCAGTCTCGGGACTAGCGTATCAGATACGCAGTATTTT
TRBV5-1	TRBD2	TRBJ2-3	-	CASSLAGSGDTDTQYF	TGCGCCAGCAGCTTGGCCGGGAGCGGGGACACAGATACGCAGTATTTT
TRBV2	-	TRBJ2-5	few	CASSSSEETQYF	TGTGCCAGCAGTTCGAGCGAGGAGACCCAGTACTTC
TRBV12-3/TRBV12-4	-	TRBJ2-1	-	CASKGGAGNEQFF	TGTGCCAGCAAAGGGGGTGCGGGGAATGAGCAGTTCTTC
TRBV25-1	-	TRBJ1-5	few	CASSRRDKTQPQHF	TGTGCCAGCAGTCGTCGGGACAAAACGCAGCCCCAGCATTTT
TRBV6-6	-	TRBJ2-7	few	CATHLGHEQYF	TGTGCCACCCACCTTGGGCACGAGCAGTACTTC
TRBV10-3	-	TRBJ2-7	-	CAISEGPQSSYEQYF	TGTGCCATCAGTGAAGGGCCGCAGTCCTCCTACGAGCAGTACTTC
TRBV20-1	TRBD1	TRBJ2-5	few	CSAQTGGETQYF	TGCAGTGCTCAGACAGGGGGGGAGACCCAGTACTTC
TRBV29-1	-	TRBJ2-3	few	CSVVRGTSTDTQYF	TGCAGCGTTGTACGGGGCACTAGCACAGATACGCAGTATTTT
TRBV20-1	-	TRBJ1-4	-	CSARRQVNEKLFF	TGCAGTGCTCGACGCCAGGTCAATGAAAAACTGTTTTTT
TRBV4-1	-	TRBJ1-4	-	CASSQDPNEKLFF	TGCGCCAGCAGCCAAGATCCTAATGAAAAACTGTTTTTT
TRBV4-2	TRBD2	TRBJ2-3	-	CASSQGTGGPHVGTQYF	TGTGCCAGCAGCCAAGGAACGGGAGGGCCCCATGTGGGTACGCAGTATTTT
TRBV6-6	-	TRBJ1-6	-	CASSDTYSPLHF	TGTGCCAGCAGCGACACCTATTCACCCCTCCACTTT
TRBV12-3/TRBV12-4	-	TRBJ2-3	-	CATGTGTTDTQYF	TGTGCCACCGGGACGGGCACCACAGATACGCAGTATTTT
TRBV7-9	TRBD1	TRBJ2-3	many	CASSPPTGGHTDTQYF	TGTGCCAGCAGCCCCCCGACAGGGGGTCACACAGATACGCAGTATTTT
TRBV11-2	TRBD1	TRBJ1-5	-	CASSLGEGARNQPQHF	TGTGCCAGCAGCTTAGGAGAGGGGGCAAGGAATCAGCCCCAGCATTTT
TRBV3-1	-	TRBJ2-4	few	CASSQGGVIQYF	TGTGCCAGCAGCCAGGGCGGAGTCATTCAGTACTTC
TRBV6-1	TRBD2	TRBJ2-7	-	CASSRIAGASYEQYF	TGTGCCAGCAGCCGGATAGCGGGAGCTTCCTACGAGCAGTACTTC
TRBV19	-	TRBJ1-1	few	CASIPSGGRTEAFF	TGTGCCAGTATACCGAGCGGGGGTAGGACTGAAGCTTTCTTT